This T cell receptor beta chain derives from a study of shared clonotypes between healthy human individuals. With respect to this clone: Its antigen is unknown. The same CDR3 can be traced to other DNA sequences in this sample.

V was pared by 4 bases and J by 2 bases, with 6 bases between. Looked up from germline, CDR1 is SGHKS and CDR2 is YYEKEE (reference sequence). The CDR3 covers 12 residues. Libraries were prepared by immunoSEQ multiplex PCR; TCRdb keeps only in-frame clonotypes and omits some of them. The sample records 2 million to 3 million clones, around 94% being singletons. Study results and caveats: Approximately 4.5% was the fraction of naive CD4 clonotypes found shared across four donors.

This receptor was taken from a man younger than 35 in good health. The specimen sequenced was naive CD4+ T cells sorted from blood. The subset is: CD45RA+ positively selected. The rearrangement uses TRBV5-5 and TRBJ2-5; D is unresolved. The CDR3 DNA sequence: TGTGCCAGCAGCCTGTTTCAAGAGACCCAGTACTTC. Protein: CASSLFQETQYF.